This T cell receptor beta chain was profiled in a study of vaccination effects on CD4 cells after COVID-19. Study outcomes and limitations: Predominantly, the post-vaccine spike-reactive clones of convalescents comprised new vaccine-induced clones.

Worth noting for this clone: Its specificity is unknown.

Profiled with immunoSEQ multiplex PCR; TCRdb holds only in-frame clones, not every one. The profile shows over 15,000 clones, 74% of them singletons. CD4+ T cells specific for antigen were expanded with viral peptide pools by the ViraFEST assay before sequencing. Following 10 days of culture, CD4+ T cells were isolated. Between March and December 2020, the person had a SARS-CoV-2 infection that PCR confirmed. All participants had two doses of either the BNT162b2 or mRNA-1273 vaccine. The CDR3 extends over 14 amino acids. Deletions cut 6 bases from V and 4 bases from J, with 15 bases between. Germline V gene data show CDR1 as MRHNA and CDR2 as SNTAGT.

This chain links TRBV6-4 with TRBJ1-1; D might be TRBD1 (5 bases). The source of this sequence is a human donor who had a prior SARS-CoV-2 infection. The sequences come from CD4+ T cells from PBMCs cultured with SARS-CoV-2 spike peptides, collected after COVID-19 vaccination. CDR3: CASRRTMGGTEAFF. The CDR3 DNA follows: TGTGCCAGCAGAAGGACAATGGGGGGCACTGAAGCTTTCTTT.